The 9 T cell receptor beta chains listed next were all sequenced from one sample in a study of Ad26.COV2.S vaccination and SARS-CoV-2 variants. Treatment in this sample: roughly 19 received Ad26.COV2.S at low or high dose, single or two shots; 5 received placebo; per-sample allocation not given. Sampling occurred on day 63 after the first vaccine or placebo injection. Using immunoSEQ multiplex PCR, the repertoire was profiled, and TCRdb retains in-frame clones only, with some absent. Of about half a million clones listed, around 89% are singletons. This specimen consisted of peripheral blood, obtained in a trial of Ad26.COV2.S vaccine versus placebo. The source is a person between 18 and 65 years old who received the Ad26.COV2.S COVID-19 vaccine or a placebo.

In regard to this clone: Other DNA sequences in the same sample also yield this CDR3. The chain is built from TRBV9 and TRBJ2-7, with TRBD1 identical over 7 bases. The length of the CDR3 is 14 residues. With 4 bases clipped from V and 4 bases from J, the junction kept 8 bases outside the gene matches. Per the germline V gene, CDR1 is SGDLS and CDR2 is YYNGEE. The CDR3 sequence: CASSPRQGSYEQYF. DNA for the CDR3: TGTGCCAGCAGCCCTCGACAGGGTAGTTACGAGCAGTACTTC.

This chain connects TRBV19 to TRBJ1-2, with D unclear. The germline gives CDR1 LNHDA, CDR2 SQIVND (reference sequence). V was clipped by 5 bases and J by 7 bases, with 11 bases between them. The CDR3 runs 12 residues. CDR3 sequence reads: CASSSPVRGYTF. The CDR3 nucleotides are TGTGCCAGTAGTTCCCCGGTACGTGGCTACACCTTC.

The chain combines TRBV5-4 with TRBJ2-7; 14 nucleotides agree with TRBD2. Germline lookup yields CDR1 SGHNT and CDR2 YYREEE (reference sequence). The CDR3 runs to 14 residues. V shed 4 bases, J shed 6 bases, and the junction held 3 bases outside the gene matches. Here the CDR3 DNA reads TGTGCCAGCAGCATGGGACTAGCGGGAGCCGAGCAGTACTTC. Translating gives CASSMGLAGAEQYF.

This clone was recorded a few times. The V call is TRBV3-1 (or the pseudogene TRBV3-2), the J call TRBJ1-1, with D hard to call. This CDR3 has 13 amino acids. Germline values: CDR1 LGHDT, CDR2 YNNKEL (reference sequence). With 1 base removed from V and 4 bases from J, the gap between germline ends came to 7 bases. The CDR3 sequence: CASSQVFGTEAFF. CDR3 coding DNA: TGTGCCAGCAGCCAAGTATTCGGCACTGAAGCTTTCTTT.

The J gene is TRBJ2-7, the V gene TRBV19, with a tentative D call TRBD2 (5 bases). The CDR3 totals 15 residues. Trimming removed 4 bases at V and 0 bases at J, with 13 bases between. The germline V gene has CDR1 LNHDA and CDR2 SQIVND (reference sequence). The CDR3 loop is CASSRERWNSYEQYF. The CDR3, as DNA: TGTGCCAGTAGTAGAGAGCGGTGGAACTCCTACGAGCAGTACTTC. Supplemented by reference TRBV19 and TRBJ2-7, the full variable domain reads DGGITQSPKYLFRKEGQNVTLSCEQNLNHDAMYWYRQDPGQGLRLIYYSQIVNDFQKGDIAEGYSVSREKKESFPLTVTSAQKNPTAFYLCASSRERWNSYEQYFGPGTRLTVT.

The CDR3 sequence: CASSPGLSDTEAFF. The CDR3 DNA follows: TGTGCCAGCTCACCAGGTCTTTCGGACACTGAAGCTTTCTTT. This chain uses TRBV18 with TRBJ1-1; no firm D call. The CDR3 has 14 residues. V lost 2 bases to trimming and J lost 3 bases, with 10 bases between them. Germline assignment: CDR1 KGHSH and CDR2 LQKENI.

V is TRBV30 and J is TRBJ1-6; D remains unclear. V was cut by 1 base and J by 13 bases, with 11 bases left in between. Germline CDR1 and CDR2: GTSNPN and SVGIG (reference sequence). The CDR3 loop spans 12 amino acids. The CDR3 DNA reads TGTGCCTGGAGTGCTTCAATAAGGCCCCTCCACTTT. Translation gives CAWSASIRPLHF. Full variable domain (outside the CDR3, taken from reference TRBV30 and TRBJ1-6): SQTIHQWPATLVQPVGSPLSLECTVEGTSNPNLYWYRQAAGRGLQLLFYSVGIGQISSEVPQNLSASRPQDRQFILSSKKLLLSDSGFYLCAWSASIRPLHFGNGTRLTVT.

V gene TRBV29-1 combines with J gene TRBJ2-7; 9 bases are a match to TRBD1. This CDR3 is 14 amino acids long. Germline values: CDR1 SQVTM, CDR2 ANQGSEA. The ends lost 6 bases at V and 3 bases at J; junction bases unmatched: 9. The CDR3 protein is CSVLGQGTDYEQYF. The CDR3 DNA is TGCAGCGTATTAGGACAGGGGACAGACTACGAGCAGTACTTC.

This clone turned up a few times. J is TRBJ2-2 and V is TRBV5-6; D is ambiguous. The CDR3 sequence is 12 residues long. Germline lookup yields CDR1 SGHDT and CDR2 YYEEEE. V was cut by 4 bases and J by 5 bases, with 6 bases left in between. CDR3 nucleotide sequence: TGTGCCAGCAGCCGCCGGACCGGGGAGCTGTTTTTT. The encoded protein is CASSRRTGELFF.